The 10 T cell receptor beta chains listed next were all sequenced from one sample in a study of read filtering for tumor transcriptome and immune sequencing. From approximately 400 ng of RNA, a library with molecular barcoded alpha/delta and beta/gamma adaptors was made. From the reads, TCRdb called clonotypes with MiXCR, one entry per CDR3 protein. This table has tens of thousands of distinct CDR3 sequences, 20% to 25% appearing once. Sequencing used a population of CD138-negative cells sorted from bone marrow. The receptors originated from a donor at least 40 years old with multiple myeloma.

On this clonotype: The conserved phenylalanine or tryptophan is not found at the CDR3 terminus, so this likely reflects a read error. The chain carries TRBV9 and TRBJ2-3; unclear D gene. V lost 0 bases and J lost 2, with 7 bases in between. CDR1 is SGDLS and CDR2 is YYNGEE in the germline V gene. The CDR3 sequence is 14 residues long. In DNA, the CDR3 is TGTGCCAGCAGCGTAGGGGTCGTCACAGATACGCAGTATTCT. Translated, it gives CASSVGVVTDTQYS.

This clonotype was seen at least ten times. V usage is TRBV4-1 and J usage is TRBJ2-7; the match to TRBD2 covers 12 bases. Trimming took 3 bases from V and 6 from J; bases not matched to a gene: 9. CDR3 length: 16 residues. Germline CDR1 and CDR2: MGHRA and YSYEKL. The CDR3 spells CASSHPPSGGAGEQYF. The CDR3, as DNA: TGCGCCAGCAGCCACCCACCTAGCGGGGGGGCGGGCGAGCAGTACTTC.

This clonotype was seen more than once but under ten times. The chain uses TRBV28 and TRBJ2-5; the D call may be TRBD1 or TRBD2 (5 bases each). Germline CDR1 and CDR2: MDHEN and SYDVKM. The CDR3 is 14 amino acids. Between the trimmed V and J ends, which lost 2 bases and 1 base, there was a span of 8 bases. The DNA for the CDR3 is TGTGCCAGCAGTTTACTGGGGACCCAAGAGACCCAGTACTTC. The encoded protein is CASSLLGTQETQYF.

V is TRBV4-1 and J is TRBJ2-7; D uncertain. The CDR3 extends over 16 amino acids. Germline V CDR1 and CDR2: MGHRA, YSYEKL. Between the trimmed V and J ends, which lost 2 bases and 0 bases, there was a span of 14 bases. The CDR3 DNA follows: TGCGCCAGCAGCCAACTCGACCTAATCAACTCCTACGAGCAGTACTTC. Its protein product is CASSQLDLINSYEQYF.

This clonotype was observed a handful of times. The rearrangement uses TRBV11-2 and TRBJ2-2; weak D call: TRBD1 (6 bases). The CDR3 is 16 amino acids. Deletions cut 5 bases from V and 10 bases from J, with 23 bases between. Germline loops: CDR1 SGHAT, CDR2 FQNNGV. The CDR3 protein is CASSPIWGQGKEELFF. The CDR3 nucleotides are TGTGCCAGCAGCCCTATTTGGGGGCAGGGTAAAGAGGAGCTGTTTTTT.

There are many counts of this clonotype. The chain joins TRBV12-3 or TRBV12-4 to TRBJ2-1, with 11 nucleotides matching TRBD2. This CDR3 has 16 amino acids. V trimming: 2 bases; J trimming: 7 bases; junction bases outside the gene matches: 7. CDR3 in DNA: TGTGCCAGCAGTTTAATAGCGGGGGGGCCGGGAAATGAGCAGTTCTTC. It encodes CASSLIAGGPGNEQFF.

This clonotype has at least ten counts. The chain combines TRBV20-1 with TRBJ1-1, with D maybe TRBD1 (5 bases). Trimming stripped 2 bases from V and 0 bases from J, with 7 bases between. Germline CDR1 DFQATT, CDR2 SNEGSKA (reference sequence). This CDR3 is 13 amino acids long. This chain's CDR3 is CSARSGLNTEAFF. CDR3 DNA sequence: TGCAGTGCTAGATCAGGGCTGAACACTGAAGCTTTCTTT.

This clonotype was seen repeatedly, ten times or more. J is TRBJ1-1 and V is TRBV3-1, with D possibly being TRBD1 (6 bases). Germline-derived CDR1 and CDR2 are LGHDT and YNNKEL (reference sequence). The CDR3 has 11 residues. Trimming took 8 bases from V and 4 from J, leaving 8 bases between them. CDR3 DNA sequence: TGTGCCAGCGGCAGGGGCACTGAAGCTTTCTTT. Translation: CASGRGTEAFF. Combining the CDR3 with reference TRBV3-1 and TRBJ1-1 gives the whole variable domain DTAVSQTPKYLVTQMGNDKSIKCEQNLGHDTMYWYKQDSKKFLKIMFSYNNKELIINETVPNRFSPKSPDKAHLNLHINSLELGDSAVYFCASGRGTEAFFGQGTRLTVV.

Concerning this clonotype itself: This likely traces to a read error, being one base from a far larger clone. The chain combines TRBV10-3 with TRBJ1-1; D is unclear. V lost 6 bases to trimming and J lost 0 bases, with 11 bases between them. This CDR3 contains 14 residues. Germline values: CDR1 ENHRY, CDR2 SYGVKD. This chain's CDR3 is CAISPTRLNTEAFF. CDR3 nucleotide sequence: TGTGCCATCAGCCCGACACGATTGAACACTGAAGCTTTCTTT.

This clonotype has at least ten counts. This chain links TRBV7-9 with TRBJ2-1, with D possibly being TRBD2 (6 bases). The CDR3 sequence is 13 residues long. Per germline, CDR1 SEHNR and CDR2 FQNEAQ (reference sequence). The ends were cut back, 7 bases at V and 7 bases at J, with 14 bases in the middle. The CDR3 reads CASTRTKQNEQFF. The CDR3 region has the DNA TGTGCCAGCACCAGGACTAAGCAAAATGAGCAGTTCTTC.